The present T cell receptor (beta chain) was sequenced within a study of blood T cell repertoires in COVID-19. Assignments of participants to cohorts depended upon their own reported clinical history. The table came from immunoSEQ multiplex PCR; TCRdb's copy has only in-frame clones and leaves some out. The table includes about 460,000 clones, 88% detected once. Input material: PBMCs or T cells enriched from blood (not recorded which). The origin of this receptor is a woman between 55 and 75 years old who had recovered from COVID-19.

CDR3 nucleotide sequence: TGTGCCAGTAGTGTCCGCCCTGGGACAGGGGACACTGAAGCTTTCTTT. It codes for CASSVRPGTGDTEAFF. V is TRBV19 and J is TRBJ1-1, with 10 positions matching TRBD1. This CDR3 is built from 16 residues. V shed 5 bases and J 3 bases; nucleotides not matched to a gene: 9. Germline assignment: CDR1 LNHDA and CDR2 SQIVND (reference sequence).